This T cell receptor (beta chain) was profiled in a study of Ad26.COV2.S vaccination and SARS-CoV-2 variants. Study-level information: Administration of Ad26.COV2.S was intramuscular, either once or twice 56 days apart. Regarding the study as a whole: Breadth, reportedly substantial, characterized the spike-specific CD8+ and CD4+ T cell responses after vaccination. Relative to placebo recipients, vaccine recipients exhibited elevated spike-specific TCR breadth. Possible underestimation of total T cell responses by the TCR breadth and depth analyses was noted.

Noted treatment: over 15 received Ad26.COV2.S at low or high dose, single or two shots; about 5 received placebo; per-sample allocation not given. Collection of samples fell on day 63 after the first vaccine or placebo injection. The CDR3 is made up of 18 amino acids. CDR1 and CDR2 (germline): MGHRA, YSYEKL. V was clipped by 0 bases and J by 4 bases, with 20 bases between them. A remark on this clone: As yet, its antigen is unknown.

The table came from immunoSEQ multiplex PCR; TCRdb's copy has only in-frame clones and leaves some out. Of roughly 320,000 clones listed, 86% are singletons. The starting material was peripheral blood, obtained in a trial of Ad26.COV2.S vaccine versus placebo. The chain joins TRBV4-1 to TRBJ2-3; D is possibly TRBD1 (6 bases). This TCR was recovered from a person aged 18-65 years who received the Ad26.COV2.S COVID-19 vaccine or a placebo. CDR3 sequence (DNA): TGCGCCAGCAGCCAAGACTCAATAACAGGGTCCCACTCAGATACGCAGTATTTT. Its protein product is CASSQDSITGSHSDTQYF.